The 23 T cell receptor beta chains presented below share a single source sample, sequenced in a study of blood T cell repertoires in COVID-19. Measured with immunoSEQ multiplex PCR; TCRdb has only the in-frame clones, and not every one. The table lists about 270,000 clones, about 88% of them singletons. Sequencing input: PBMCs or T cells enriched from blood (not recorded which). These receptors were taken from a woman aged 45-65 years who had recovered from COVID-19.

This chain uses TRBV11-2 with TRBJ1-2; D is undetermined. V was pared by 6 bases and J by 2 bases, with 10 bases between. This CDR3 comprises 13 residues. The germline V gene encodes CDR1 SGHAT and CDR2 FQNNGV. CDR3 protein: CASRYSENYGYTF. CDR3 nucleotide sequence: TGTGCCAGCAGGTACAGTGAAAACTATGGCTACACCTTC.

This rearrangement joins TRBV5-1 to TRBJ2-6; D remains unclear. Trimming shortened V by 0 bases and J by 0 bases, and 7 bases separated the two germline ends. The CDR3 has 16 residues. Germline V gene data show CDR1 as SGHRS and CDR2 as YFSETQ. CDR3: CASSLGHSSGANVLTF. The CDR3 region has the DNA TGCGCCAGCAGCTTGGGACACAGCTCTGGGGCCAACGTCCTGACTTTC.

The V and J genes are TRBV4-1 and TRBJ2-1, with D possibly TRBD2 on 6 matching bases. CDR1 is MGHRA, CDR2 YSYEKL, per germline. CDR3 length: 18 residues. The ends were cut back, 0 bases at V and 0 bases at J, with 15 bases in the middle. CDR3 nucleotides: TGCGCCAGCAGCCAAGAGCCCCGGGGGTTCAGCTCCTACAATGAGCAGTTCTTC. Its translation is CASSQEPRGFSSYNEQFF.

The chain couples TRBV10-3 to TRBJ2-2; weak D call: TRBD1 (6 bases). Per germline, CDR1 ENHRY and CDR2 SYGVKD. Trimming took 2 bases from V and 5 from J, leaving 12 bases between them. The CDR3 is 15 amino acids. Here the CDR3 reads CAISEGGTGTGELFF. The CDR3 DNA follows: TGTGCCATCAGTGAGGGGGGCACGGGGACCGGGGAGCTGTTTTTT.

The chain combines TRBV25-1 with TRBJ2-3, with D unclear. V gave up 6 bases and J gave up 2 bases, with 6 bases separating them. This CDR3 has 12 amino acids. The germline CDR1 and CDR2 sequences are MGHDK and SYGVNS. The CDR3 sequence: CASSDFTDTQYF. The CDR3 region has the DNA TGTGCCAGCAGCGACTTCACAGATACGCAGTATTTT.

This clone was picked up one time. The V call is TRBV9, the J call TRBJ2-1, with a weak D call TRBD2 (6 bases). Trimming stripped 0 bases from V and 4 bases from J, with 17 bases between. CDR3 length equals 17 residues. In germline, CDR1 is SGDLS, CDR2 YYNGEE. In nucleotides, the CDR3 is TGTGCCAGCAGCGTAGGCCTAGCGAGATCGGGATACAATGAGCAGTTCTTC. Protein product: CASSVGLARSGYNEQFF. Full variable domain (rest looked up from reference TRBV9 and TRBJ2-1): DSGVTQTPKHLITATGQRVTLRCSPRSGDLSVYWYQQSLDQGLQFLIQYYNGEERAKGNILERFSAQQFPDLHSELNLSSLELGDSALYFCASSVGLARSGYNEQFFGPGTRLTVL.

This sequence joins TRBV19 and TRBJ2-5, with a tentative D call TRBD2 (5 bases). Germline V lookup: CDR1 LNHDA, CDR2 SQIVND (reference sequence). CDR3 length: 13 residues. V lost 5 bases and J lost 5, with 12 bases in between. This chain's CDR3 is CASSQLDAETQYF. The DNA for the CDR3 is TGTGCCAGTAGTCAACTAGACGCGGAGACCCAGTACTTC.

V usage is TRBV7-2 and J usage is TRBJ1-2; 10 bases align to TRBD1. After removal of 6 bases from V and 8 bases from J, the junction contained 6 bases not matched to a gene. Germline lookup yields CDR1 SGHTA and CDR2 FQGNSA. The length of the CDR3 is 13 residues. The CDR3 DNA follows: TGTGCCAGCAGTGACCGGACAGGGGGAGGCTACACCTTC. This gives the protein CASSDRTGGGYTF.

The chain is built from TRBV30 and TRBJ1-1; 8 bases agree with TRBD1. V trimming: 0 bases; J trimming: 1 base; junction bases outside the gene matches: 4. The CDR3 contains 15 residues. Per germline, CDR1 GTSNPN and CDR2 SVGIG (reference sequence). The DNA for the CDR3 is TGTGCCTGGAGTGTAGGGGACAGGCGGAACACTGAAGCTTTCTTT. This sequence encodes CAWSVGDRRNTEAFF.

CDR3: CATSDPDMNTGELFF. CDR3 in DNA: TGTGCCACCAGTGACCCGGACATGAACACCGGGGAGCTGTTTTTT. The V call is TRBV24-1, the J call TRBJ2-2, with D maybe TRBD1 (5 bases). The germline V and J ends were trimmed by 4 bases and 1 base, with 9 bases remaining between them. The CDR3 has 15 residues. Germline V gene data show CDR1 as KGHDR and CDR2 as SFDVKD.

The CDR3, as DNA: TGCGCCAGCAGCTTGGCCCCCCGGGGGGAAGGCGCTGAAGCTTTCTTT. Translating it yields CASSLAPRGEGAEAFF. The V call is TRBV5-1, the J call TRBJ1-1; D perhaps matches TRBD1 (5 bases). The CDR3 consists of 16 residues. The V and J ends lost 0 bases and 6 bases respectively, with 18 bases between them. The germline CDR1 and CDR2 sequences are SGHRS and YFSETQ.

The chain is built from TRBV12-3 or TRBV12-4 and TRBJ1-2, with D possibly being TRBD1 (5 bases). The V end lost 3 bases, the J end lost 1 base, and 6 bases lay between the germline ends. The CDR3 has 13 residues. CDR3 DNA: TGTGCCAGCAGTTTGACAGTTAACTATGGCTACACCTTC. It specifies CASSLTVNYGYTF.

The V and J genes are TRBV7-6 and TRBJ1-6; 7 bases align to TRBD1. From germline, CDR1 is SGHVS and CDR2 FNYEAQ. Losses at the gene ends were 0 bases for V and 7 bases for J; bases not matched to a gene: 3. The CDR3 runs to 15 residues. The CDR3 region has the DNA TGTGCCAGCAGCTTAGCGGCCAGGGGGAATTCACCCCTCCACTTT. It specifies CASSLAARGNSPLHF.

The gene calls are TRBV3-1 (or the pseudogene TRBV3-2) and TRBJ1-2; D is perhaps TRBD1 (6 bases). The CDR3 has 14 amino acids. Trimming removed 4 bases from V and 8 bases from J, with 17 bases in between. Per the germline V gene, CDR1 is LGHDT and CDR2 is YNNKEL (reference sequence). The CDR3 DNA reads as TGTGCCAGCAGCCTAGGAGCGGGGGCTAGGGGCTACACCTTC. It encodes CASSLGAGARGYTF.

The chain uses TRBV18 and TRBJ2-2; D is unclear. This CDR3 is built from 12 residues. V was trimmed by 5 bases and J by 3 bases, leaving 4 bases between them. Per germline, CDR1 KGHSH and CDR2 LQKENI. This CDR3 reads CASSIDTGELFF. CDR3 bases: TGTGCCAGCTCAATAGACACCGGGGAGCTGTTTTTT.

This chain links TRBV28 with TRBJ2-1, with 7 nucleotides matching TRBD2. The germline V gene encodes CDR1 MDHEN and CDR2 SYDVKM. The CDR3 spans 15 residues. V gave up 5 bases and J gave up 0 bases; unmatched junction bases: 4. The CDR3 DNA reads as TGTGCCAGCAGTATTCGGGAGGACTCCTACAATGAGCAGTTCTTC. It yields the protein CASSIREDSYNEQFF. Supplemented by reference TRBV28 and TRBJ2-1, the full variable domain reads DVKVTQSSRYLVKRTGEKVFLECVQDMDHENMFWYRQDPGLGLRLIYFSYDVKMKEKGDIPEGYSVSREKKERFSLILESASTNQTSMYLCASSIREDSYNEQFFGPGTRLTVL.

V is TRBV20-1 and J is TRBJ1-5; D gene unclear. The V and J ends lost 1 base and 5 bases respectively, with 3 bases between them. Germline lookup yields CDR1 DFQATT and CDR2 SNEGSKA (reference sequence). CDR3 length: 11 amino acids. The CDR3 spells CSARADQPQHF. The CDR3 nucleotides are TGCAGTGCTAGAGCAGATCAGCCCCAGCATTTT.

The CDR3 DNA follows: TGTGCCAGCTCAAGGTTGGCACAGAGTAATGAAAAACTGTTTTTT. Translation: CASSRLAQSNEKLFF. The chain uses TRBV18 and TRBJ1-4; D is unresolved. CDR3 length equals 15 residues. Germline values: CDR1 KGHSH, CDR2 LQKENI. Trimming removed 5 bases at V and 4 bases at J, with 14 bases between.

As concerns this clone: Distinct nucleotide sequences in the sample also encode this CDR3. CDR3 bases: TGTGCCAGCAGCCGACAGAACACTGAAGCTTTCTTT. It yields the protein CASSRQNTEAFF. This chain connects TRBV12-3 or TRBV12-4 to TRBJ1-1; D is unresolved. The CDR3 covers 12 residues. V was trimmed by 6 bases and J by 1 base, leaving 6 bases between them.

The chain uses TRBV28 and TRBJ2-2; the D gene is possibly TRBD1 (6 bases). V was trimmed by 3 bases and J by 4 bases, leaving 27 bases between them. Germline V CDR1 and CDR2: MDHEN, SYDVKM. The CDR3 is 20 amino acids. DNA for the CDR3: TGTGCCAGCAGTTTCTCCCGGTCACAGGGTGGCCTACTAAGCACCGGGGAGCTGTTTTTT. Protein: CASSFSRSQGGLLSTGELFF.

CDR3 in DNA: TGTGCCAGCAGCCAAAGCTCACTAGCGGGAGCCCATGAGCAGTTCTTC. Amino acid sequence: CASSQSSLAGAHEQFF. The chain uses TRBV7-8 and TRBJ2-1, with 11 bases fitting TRBD2. Looked up from germline, CDR1 is SGHVS and CDR2 is FQNEAQ. The CDR3 spans 16 residues. V shed 5 bases, J shed 8 bases, and the junction held 11 bases outside the gene matches.

The V call is TRBV29-1, the J call TRBJ2-3; D possibly corresponds to TRBD2 (5 bases). Germline values: CDR1 SQVTM, CDR2 ANQGSEA. The CDR3 is 17 amino acids. V shed 8 bases and J shed 2 bases, with 26 bases lying between them. The DNA of the CDR3 is TGCAGCACCGCCGTTATAGAGCAGGACTCAGCCACAGATACGCAGTATTTT. Encoded protein: CSTAVIEQDSATDTQYF.

The CDR3: CASSLSLDRVGGYTF. The CDR3 region has the DNA TGTGCCAGCAGCTTAAGTTTGGACAGGGTCGGCGGCTACACCTTC. The rearrangement joins TRBV7-2 to TRBJ1-2, with 8 bases that match TRBD1. CDR1 is SGHTA and CDR2 is FQGNSA in the germline V gene. V shed 2 bases, J shed 8 bases, and the junction held 10 bases outside the gene matches. This CDR3 has 15 residues.